These 16 T cell receptor beta chains came from one sample sequenced in a study of cytomegalovirus exposure and HLA in healthy donors. The PCR was carried out with 60 Vbeta primers and 13 Jbeta primers. This table comes from immunoSEQ multiplex PCR, and its TCRdb copy is limited to in-frame clones, with some not included. The data contain about 170,000 clones, about four fifths of them seen just once; the ten biggest clones take up 1%. Specimen: PBMCs. The receptors derive from a woman between 45 and 65 years old in good health and CMV-seropositive.

The genes are TRBV5-1 and TRBJ2-2, with no clear D. The germline V and J ends were trimmed by 0 bases and 1 base, with 4 bases remaining between them. CDR3 length equals 14 residues. In germline, CDR1 is SGHRS, CDR2 YFSETQ. The CDR3 is CASSLVKNTGELFF. The CDR3 nucleotides are TGCGCCAGCAGCTTGGTTAAGAACACCGGGGAGCTGTTTTTT.

This chain connects TRBV4-1 to TRBJ1-5, with a tentative D call TRBD1 (5 bases). Trimming left V 4 bases short and J 5 bases short, with 18 bases between. This CDR3 is 16 amino acids long. Per the germline V gene, CDR1 is MGHRA and CDR2 is YSYEKL. The CDR3 DNA reads as TGCGCCAGCAGCCGTAGCGGGCCCCTGGGACATCAGCCCCAGCATTTT. Translation: CASSRSGPLGHQPQHF.

CDR3 DNA: TGTGCCAGTATGGAGGGGGACAGAGGACGTCAGCCCCAGCATTTT. This gives the protein CASMEGDRGRQPQHF. The chain is built from TRBV19 and TRBJ1-5, with 7 bases lining up with TRBD1. There are 15 residues in the CDR3. Germline V gene data show CDR1 as LNHDA and CDR2 as SQIVND (reference sequence). V shed 7 bases and J 6 bases; nucleotides not matched to a gene: 12.

Here the CDR3 reads CAIGSVQQFF. The CDR3 DNA reads as TGTGCCATCGGTTCGGTCCAGCAGTTCTTC. The V and J genes are TRBV10-3 and TRBJ2-1; no definite D call. Germline loops: CDR1 ENHRY, CDR2 SYGVKD. The CDR3 extends over 10 amino acids. The germline V and J ends were trimmed by 8 bases and 11 bases, with 10 bases remaining between them.

The sample holds a few counts of this clone. The germline gene is not matched at one end of the junction; a read error may be the cause. The gene calls are TRBV7-7 and TRBJ2-1; weak D call: TRBD1 (5 bases). CDR1 and CDR2 from the germline V gene are SSHAT and FNYEAQ (reference sequence). The CDR3 is 13 amino acids. The DNA for the CDR3 is TGTGCTAGCAGCTCCCAGGGCCTGAATGAGCAGTTCTTC. Protein sequence: CASSSQGLNEQFF.

As regards this clone: Other DNA sequences in the sample encode the same CDR3. The genes are TRBV29-1 and TRBJ2-3; 10 bases line up with TRBD2. The CDR3 loop spans 14 amino acids. Trimming took 1 base from V and 4 from J; bases not matched to a gene: 2. The germline gives CDR1 SQVTM, CDR2 ANQGSEA. The DNA for the CDR3 is TGCAGCGTTGAAGCTAGCGGGAGCGCAGATACGCAGTATTTT. Its protein is CSVEASGSADTQYF.

This clone was detected once. Other nucleotide sequences in the sample specify the same CDR3. The chain joins TRBV28 to TRBJ2-4; 7 nucleotides match TRBD1. CDR3 size: 15 residues. Losses at the gene ends were 6 bases for V and 1 base for J; bases not matched to a gene: 6. Per the germline V gene, CDR1 is MDHEN and CDR2 is SYDVKM. The CDR3 coding sequence is TGTGCCAGCAGCCCTCCAGGGGGTGCCAAAAACATTCAGTACTTC. Its protein is CASSPPGGAKNIQYF.

The chain carries TRBV30 and TRBJ2-1; 11 bases are a match to TRBD2. V shed 3 bases, J shed 6 bases, and the junction held 1 base outside the gene matches. The CDR3 has 13 residues. The V gene's germline CDR1 is GTSNPN and CDR2 SVGIG (reference sequence). The CDR3 nucleotides are TGTGCCTGGAGACTAGCGGGAGTCAATGAGCAGTTCTTC. Its protein is CAWRLAGVNEQFF. The full variable domain, rest sourced from reference TRBV30 and TRBJ2-1, is SQTIHQWPATLVQPVGSPLSLECTVEGTSNPNLYWYRQAAGRGLQLLFYSVGIGQISSEVPQNLSASRPQDRQFILSSKKLLLSDSGFYLCAWRLAGVNEQFFGPGTRLTVL.

The genes are TRBV19 and TRBJ1-6; 7 positions agree with TRBD1. The CDR3 consists of 20 residues. Germline CDR1 and CDR2: LNHDA and SQIVND (reference sequence). J lost 1 base, V lost 1 base, and 13 bases had no gene match. The CDR3 bases are TGTGCCAGTAGTATAGGCCCGCGACAGGGTTCCATATCCTATAATTCACCCCTCCACTTT. Amino acids: CASSIGPRQGSISYNSPLHF.

The chain links TRBV6-5 to TRBJ2-5; the D gene is possibly TRBD1 (6 bases). The germline V and J ends were trimmed by 7 bases and 4 bases, with 13 bases remaining between them. The length of the CDR3 is 13 residues. CDR1 MNHEY and CDR2 SVGAGI come from the germline V gene. The CDR3 sequence is CASTVGALETQYF. In DNA, the CDR3 is TGTGCCAGCACCGTGGGGGCCCTAGAGACCCAGTACTTC.

This clone appeared a few times. The chain has TRBV28 and TRBJ2-7; tentative D call: TRBD1 (6 bases). Trimming left V 5 bases short and J 5 bases short, with 19 bases between. The CDR3 has 15 residues. CDR1 is MDHEN and CDR2 is SYDVKM in the germline V gene. The CDR3 loop reads CASSPLGGRSDEQYF. As DNA, the CDR3 is TGTGCCAGCAGTCCCCTTGGGGGCCGGAGCGACGAGCAGTACTTC.

The chain joins TRBV11-2 to TRBJ1-2; D unresolved. Germline V gene data show CDR1 as SGHAT and CDR2 as FQNNGV. Trimming took off 5 bases at V and 4 bases at J, with 17 bases between the two ends. The CDR3 spans 15 residues. The CDR3 loop is CASSPGRDSVYGYTF. DNA for the CDR3: TGTGCCAGCAGCCCAGGCCGAGATTCGGTCTATGGCTACACCTTC.

The chain joins TRBV7-6 to TRBJ2-2; 7 positions match TRBD2. Germline V CDR1 and CDR2: SGHVS, FNYEAQ. Trimming at V came to 7 bases and at J to 2 bases, leaving 7 bases not matched to a gene. The CDR3 has 15 amino acids. In DNA, the CDR3 is TGTGCCAGCAATCCCAGCGGGGCCAACACCGGGGAGCTGTTTTTT. Amino acid sequence: CASNPSGANTGELFF.

The J gene is TRBJ2-7, the V gene TRBV6-1; tentatively, D is TRBD1 (5 bases). Germline values: CDR1 MNHNS, CDR2 SASEGT. With 3 bases removed from V and 0 bases from J, the gap between germline ends came to 12 bases. This CDR3 region has 15 residues. CDR3 DNA: TGTGCCAGCAGTGAGCAGGGTACCAGCTCCTACGAGCAGTACTTC. Its protein product is CASSEQGTSSYEQYF.

The rearrangement links TRBV7-2 to TRBJ2-3, with a weak D call TRBD2 (5 bases). Trimming pared 5 bases from V and 2 bases from J, leaving 23 bases between. Looked up from germline, CDR1 is SGHTA and CDR2 is FQGNSA. There are 18 residues in the CDR3. The CDR3 region is CASSPAFFPGSTTDTQYF. CDR3 coding DNA: TGTGCCAGCAGCCCCGCGTTTTTCCCTGGGAGTACCACAGATACGCAGTATTTT.

V gene TRBV9 combines with J gene TRBJ2-1, with 12 bases lining up with TRBD1. Germline V gives CDR1 SGDLS, CDR2 YYNGEE. V lost 3 bases and J lost 6; bases outside the gene matches: 7. The CDR3 spans 16 residues. In nucleotides, the CDR3 is TGTGCCAGCAGCGGACGGGGACAGGGGGCCATCAATGAGCAGTTCTTC. Its protein product is CASSGRGQGAINEQFF.